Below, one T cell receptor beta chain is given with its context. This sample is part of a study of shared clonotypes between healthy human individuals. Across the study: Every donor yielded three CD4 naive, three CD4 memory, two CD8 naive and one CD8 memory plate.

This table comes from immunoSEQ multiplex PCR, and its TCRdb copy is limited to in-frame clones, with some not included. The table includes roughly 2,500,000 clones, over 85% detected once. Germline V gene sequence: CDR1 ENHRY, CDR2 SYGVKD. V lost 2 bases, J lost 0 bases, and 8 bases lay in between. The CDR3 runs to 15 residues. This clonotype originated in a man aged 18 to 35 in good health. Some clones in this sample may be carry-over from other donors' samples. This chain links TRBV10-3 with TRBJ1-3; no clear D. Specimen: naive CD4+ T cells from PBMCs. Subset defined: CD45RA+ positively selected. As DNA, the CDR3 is TGTGCCATCAGTGAGGCGGGCTACTCTGGAAACACCATATATTTT. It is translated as CAISEAGYSGNTIYF.